The 11 T cell receptor beta chains below were found in one sample sequenced in a study of T cells in tuberculosis. Profiled with immunoSEQ multiplex PCR; TCRdb holds only in-frame clones, not every one. The sample records 85,000 to 90,000 clones, more than 75% being singletons. Sorting used thawed, overnight-rested PBMC stained with anti-CD3, a viability dye and GMM-loaded CD1B tetramer. The lipid loaded on the CD1B tetramers was C32 glucose monomycolate from Rhodococcus equi. The specimen was CD1b-GMM tetramer-negative cells sorted from PBMCs. The receptors were gathered from an adult woman with latent tuberculosis.

This chain joins TRBV7-9 and TRBJ2-1; 11 bases match TRBD1. The CDR3 extends over 18 amino acids. Per germline, CDR1 SEHNR and CDR2 FQNEAQ (reference sequence). Losses at the gene ends were 4 bases for V and 16 bases for J; bases not matched to a gene: 24. CDR3 nucleotides: TGTGCCAGCAGCTCAGACAACCGGGACAGGGGGTCTTCTGGAGGAGCTTTCTTC. Translation gives CASSSDNRDRGSSGGAFF.

This chain uses TRBV5-1 with TRBJ2-2; no firm D call. The CDR3 sequence is 16 residues long. V was cut by 4 bases and J by 6 bases, with 19 bases left in between. Per the germline V gene, CDR1 is SGHRS and CDR2 is YFSETQ. The CDR3 is CASSRQVMVSAGELFF. The CDR3 region has the DNA TGCGCCAGCAGCCGGCAGGTTATGGTTTCGGCCGGGGAGCTGTTTTTT.

Remarks on this clone: This sample also contains other DNA sequences that code for the same CDR3. The chain has TRBV4-3 and TRBJ1-1; possible D gene TRBD1, 5 bases. V lost 1 base, J lost 6 bases, and 12 bases lay in between. The CDR3 runs to 14 residues. Germline V gene lookup returns CDR1 LGHNA and CDR2 YSLEER. The CDR3 region has the DNA TGCGCCAGCAGCCAAGCACGCAGGGCCGCTGAAGCTTTCTTT. Protein product: CASSQARRAAEAFF.

This clone was observed once. The rearrangement links TRBV13 to TRBJ2-1; D is possibly TRBD2 (6 bases). V was trimmed by 6 bases and J by 6 bases, leaving 12 bases between them. CDR3 length: 13 amino acids. Germline lookup yields CDR1 PRHDT and CDR2 FYEKMQ (reference sequence). The CDR3 loop is CASSIQGGNEQFF. The CDR3 DNA sequence: TGTGCCAGCAGTATCCAGGGAGGCAATGAGCAGTTCTTC.

The CDR3 coding sequence is TGTGCCAGCAGGCTTTCTAGCGGCTCCTACAATGAGCAGTTCTTC. Its translation is CASRLSSGSYNEQFF. The V gene is TRBV2, the J gene TRBJ2-1; TRBD2 matches at 7 bases. J lost 0 bases, V lost 6 bases, and 5 bases had no gene match. Germline V gene sequence: CDR1 SNHLY, CDR2 FYNNEI. This CDR3 has 15 residues. The variable domain in full, completed from reference TRBV2 and TRBJ2-1, reads EPEVTQTPSHQVTQMGQEVILRCVPISNHLYFYWYRQILGQKVEFLVSFYNNEISEKSEIFDDQFSVERPDGSNFTLKIRSTKLEDSAMYFCASRLSSGSYNEQFFGPGTRLTVL.

The chain joins TRBV7-2 to TRBJ2-5; tentative D call: TRBD2 (5 bases). The CDR3 runs to 12 residues. Germline V gene sequence: CDR1 SGHTA, CDR2 FQGNSA. The V end was cut by 2 bases, the J end by 5 bases, with 6 bases between. CDR3 nucleotides: TGTGCCAGCAGCTTACCTAGCGAGACCCAGTACTTC. Amino acids: CASSLPSETQYF.

The chain links TRBV7-9 to TRBJ2-7; 7 bases match TRBD1. Germline loops: CDR1 SEHNR, CDR2 FQNEAQ (reference sequence). Trimming took 4 bases from V and 2 from J; bases not matched to a gene: 5. This CDR3 region has 14 residues. The CDR3 DNA reads TGTGCCAGCAGCTCTAACAGGGGCCCCTACGAGCAGTACTTC. Translation: CASSSNRGPYEQYF.

The gene calls are TRBV9 and TRBJ1-3, with D perhaps TRBD1 (5 bases). The CDR3 consists of 16 residues. From germline, CDR1 is SGDLS and CDR2 YYNGEE. Trimming stripped 1 base from V and 0 bases from J, with 11 bases between. CDR3 region: CASSVSQGNSGNTIYF. Here the CDR3 DNA reads TGTGCCAGCAGCGTATCCCAGGGTAACTCTGGAAACACCATATATTTT.

The rearrangement uses TRBV29-1 and TRBJ2-3; D possibly corresponds to TRBD2 (7 bases). There are 14 residues in the CDR3. Between the trimmed V and J ends, which lost 8 bases and 7 bases, there was a span of 22 bases. Per germline, CDR1 SQVTM and CDR2 ANQGSEA. In DNA form, the CDR3 reads TGCAGCTCAAAGGGGGGGGACCGCCTGAATACGCAGTATTTT. Amino acids: CSSKGGDRLNTQYF.

V and J are TRBV7-3 and TRBJ2-3, with TRBD2 identical over 13 bases. Trimming cost V 5 bases and J 2 bases; bases outside gene matches: 7. The germline V gene encodes CDR1 SGHTA and CDR2 FQGTGA. This CDR3 region has 17 residues. Written as DNA, the CDR3 is TGTGCCAGCAGCCCATCCGGGACTAGCGGGACCACAGATACGCAGTATTTT. The encoded protein is CASSPSGTSGTTDTQYF.

With regard to this clone: Other DNA sequences in the sample encode the same CDR3. The chain couples TRBV27 to TRBJ2-2; possibly TRBD2 for D (5 bases). The germline V gene encodes CDR1 MNHEY and CDR2 SMNVEV (reference sequence). The V end lost 2 bases, the J end lost 1 base, and 8 bases lay between the germline ends. The CDR3 runs to 15 residues. Here the CDR3 reads CASSLGLLNTGELFF. In nucleotides, the CDR3 is TGTGCCAGCAGTTTAGGACTGCTGAACACCGGGGAGCTGTTTTTT.